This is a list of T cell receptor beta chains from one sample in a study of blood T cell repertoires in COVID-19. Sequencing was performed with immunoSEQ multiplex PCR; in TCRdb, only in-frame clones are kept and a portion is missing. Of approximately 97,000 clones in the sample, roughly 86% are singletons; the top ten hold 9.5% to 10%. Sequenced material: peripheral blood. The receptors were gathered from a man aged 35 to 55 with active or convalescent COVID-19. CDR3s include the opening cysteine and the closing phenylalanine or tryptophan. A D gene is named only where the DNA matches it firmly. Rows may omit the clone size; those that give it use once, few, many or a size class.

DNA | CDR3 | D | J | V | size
TGTGCCAGTACTATCCCCACAGGGTTAGGCACTGAAGCTTTCTTT | CASTIPTGLGTEAFF | - | TRBJ1-1 | TRBV19 | -
TGTGCCAGTAGTCCCGGCGGATGGCTCCTAACTAATGAAAAACTGTTTTTT | CASSPGGWLLTNEKLFF | - | TRBJ1-4 | TRBV19 | -
TGTGCCAGCAGTCGTCCCGGGACAGGGGAGGAGCAGCCCCAGCATTTT | CASSRPGTGEEQPQHF | TRBD1 | TRBJ1-5 | TRBV2 | -
TGTGCCGTGCACCCCCCGAAGACTCACGAGCAGTACTTC | CAVHPPKTHEQYF | - | TRBJ2-7 | TRBV6-5 | -
TGTGCCAGCAGGGAAGCCTCTAACTATGGCTACACCTTC | CASREASNYGYTF | - | TRBJ1-2 | TRBV6-1 | -
TGTGCCAGCACCCAGCGAATTCCCTACGAGCAGTACTTC | CASTQRIPYEQYF | - | TRBJ2-7 | TRBV6-5 | -
TGTGCCAGCAGCGCCCGCATCGAGGGTGGCCAAGAGACCCAGTACTTC | CASSARIEGGQETQYF | - | TRBJ2-5 | TRBV3-1/TRBV3-2 | -
TGCGCCAGCAGCCTCGACAGAAGTAACACTGAAGCTTTCTTT | CASSLDRSNTEAFF | - | TRBJ1-1 | TRBV10-1 | -
TGTGCCAGCAGTGAATATAGACTAGCCAAAAACATTCAGTACTTC | CASSEYRLAKNIQYF | - | TRBJ2-4 | TRBV6-1 | -
TGTGCCAGCAGCTTGGGAACAGGGCCTAACTATGGCTACACCTTC | CASSLGTGPNYGYTF | - | TRBJ1-2 | TRBV7-2 | -
TGTGCCAGCAAAACAGGGGGCCTAGGCTATGGCTACACCTTC | CASKTGGLGYGYTF | TRBD1 | TRBJ1-2 | TRBV6-5 | few
TGTGCCAGCAGAGGGGGGGCTGGAAACATTCAGTACTTC | CASRGGAGNIQYF | - | TRBJ2-4 | TRBV2 | -
TGTGCCAGTAGCAGACAGGGACTAGCGGGGGGGCTCAACGAGCAGTACTTC | CASSRQGLAGGLNEQYF | TRBD2 | TRBJ2-7 | TRBV19 | -
TGTGCCAGCACCGCGAGGACAGATAACTATGGCTACACCTTC | CASTARTDNYGYTF | - | TRBJ1-2 | TRBV6-5 | -
TGTGCCAGCAGCCAAGATCTAGTGGTCAATGAGCAGTTCTTC | CASSQDLVVNEQFF | - | TRBJ2-1 | TRBV6-2/TRBV6-3 | -
TGTGCCAGCAGCTTGGATCAGGGGACTAATTCACCCCTCCACTTT | CASSLDQGTNSPLHF | - | TRBJ1-6 | TRBV5-5 | -
TGTGCCTGGATTACTACCCGGGGGGGCAATCAGCCCCAGCATTTT | CAWITTRGGNQPQHF | - | TRBJ1-5 | TRBV30 | -
TGTGCCAGCAGCAGGACGGGGTACACTGAAGCTTTCTTT | CASSRTGYTEAFF | - | TRBJ1-1 | TRBV25-1 | -
TGTGCCAGCAGGGATACTGATGACAGGGTCACTGAAGCTTTCTTT | CASRDTDDRVTEAFF | TRBD1 | TRBJ1-1 | TRBV2 | few
TGTGCCAGCAGTCGAACAGGGTACACTGAAGCTTTCTTT | CASSRTGYTEAFF | - | TRBJ1-1 | TRBV12-3/TRBV12-4 | -
TGTGCCAGTAGCGGGGAGTTTATGAAGCAGTTCTTC | CASSGEFMKQFF | TRBD2 | TRBJ2-1 | TRBV5-4 | -
TGTGCCAGCAGTCACCGGGACAGGAACACTGAAGCTTTCTTT | CASSHRDRNTEAFF | TRBD1 | TRBJ1-1 | TRBV6-5 | -
TGCGCCAGCTCCGCGGTCGAAAACTATGGCTACACCTTC | CASSAVENYGYTF | - | TRBJ1-2 | TRBV5-1 | -
TGTGCCAGCAGTTCGGACCTGGGGCGTGGAAGCTACACCTTC | CASSSDLGRGSYTF | - | TRBJ1-2 | TRBV6-5 | -
TGCGCCAGCAGCCAAGGCCCGGACTACCTCCAAGAGACCCAGTACTTC | CASSQGPDYLQETQYF | - | TRBJ2-5 | TRBV4-1 | -